Listed below are T cell receptor beta chains from one sample, sequenced in a study of shared clonotypes between healthy human individuals. Profiling relied on immunoSEQ multiplex PCR, and the TCRdb table lists in-frame clones only, not all of them. The data contain about 2.5 million clones, 85% to 95% of them seen just once; the ten biggest clones take up approximately 0.4%. Material for sequencing was naive CD4+ T cells from PBMCs. All receptors derive from a man between 18 and 35 years old in good health. Some clones in this sample may be carry-over from other donors' samples. Each CDR3 is given with its conserved first and last residue. The order of the fields is D gene, V gene, clone size, J gene, CDR3 protein, CDR3 DNA. D genes are given only for firm matches. Rows give clone size only sometimes, using once, few, many, or a class for an expanded clone.

d_gene: NA; v_gene: TRBV2; abundance: NA; j_gene: TRBJ1-5; CDR3aa: CASRSYLNQPQHF; CDR3nt: TGTGCCAGCAGGAGTTACCTCAATCAGCCCCAGCATTTT
d_gene: TRBD1; v_gene: TRBV6-5; abundance: once; j_gene: TRBJ2-7; CDR3aa: CASSYSTGGAYEQYF; CDR3nt: TGTGCCAGCAGTTATTCGACAGGGGGCGCGTACGAGCAGTACTTC
d_gene: TRBD1; v_gene: TRBV15; abundance: NA; j_gene: TRBJ1-2; CDR3aa: CATSRGTGGRDGYTF; CDR3nt: TGTGCCACCAGCAGAGGGACAGGGGGCAGGGATGGCTACACCTTC
d_gene: NA; v_gene: TRBV28; abundance: once; j_gene: TRBJ1-5; CDR3aa: CASTSRGGSGNQPQHF; CDR3nt: TGTGCCAGCACGTCCCGAGGGGGTTCAGGGAATCAGCCCCAGCATTTT
d_gene: NA; v_gene: TRBV18; abundance: NA; j_gene: TRBJ1-1; CDR3aa: CASSPPTGLNTEAFF; CDR3nt: TGTGCCAGCTCACCTCCGACAGGATTGAACACTGAAGCTTTCTTT
d_gene: NA; v_gene: TRBV5-1; abundance: NA; j_gene: TRBJ1-1; CDR3aa: CASSLALGGASMNTEAFF; CDR3nt: TGCGCCAGCAGCTTGGCCTTAGGAGGAGCTTCTATGAACACTGAAGCTTTCTTT
d_gene: NA; v_gene: TRBV7-2; abundance: NA; j_gene: TRBJ2-7; CDR3aa: CASSLDPVPRAEQYF; CDR3nt: TGTGCCAGCAGCTTAGACCCGGTCCCCCGAGCCGAGCAGTACTTC
d_gene: NA; v_gene: TRBV6-1; abundance: NA; j_gene: TRBJ2-7; CDR3aa: CASSMGEQYF; CDR3nt: TGTGCCAGCAGCATGGGGGAGCAGTACTTC
d_gene: TRBD2; v_gene: TRBV5-1; abundance: NA; j_gene: TRBJ2-3; CDR3aa: CASSLTLAGVLGTDTQYF; CDR3nt: TGCGCCAGCAGCTTGACACTAGCGGGAGTACTGGGGACAGATACGCAGTATTTT
d_gene: NA; v_gene: TRBV6-5; abundance: NA; j_gene: TRBJ2-3; CDR3aa: CASSYTLDSLTDTQYF; CDR3nt: TGTGCCAGCAGTTACACCCTCGACAGTTTGACAGATACGCAGTATTTT
d_gene: NA; v_gene: TRBV7-2; abundance: NA; j_gene: TRBJ2-1; CDR3aa: CASSLASRDPYNEQFF; CDR3nt: TGTGCCAGCAGCTTAGCGTCGCGGGATCCCTACAATGAGCAGTTCTTC
d_gene: NA; v_gene: TRBV7-2; abundance: NA; j_gene: TRBJ2-5; CDR3aa: CASSSWIGGDTAQYF; CDR3nt: TGTGCCAGCAGCAGTTGGATAGGTGGGGACACGGCCCAGTACTTC
d_gene: NA; v_gene: TRBV5-4; abundance: NA; j_gene: TRBJ1-2; CDR3aa: CASSLADGSGYTF; CDR3nt: TGTGCCAGCAGCTTGGCGGACGGGTCGGGCTACACCTTC
d_gene: NA; v_gene: TRBV2; abundance: few; j_gene: TRBJ1-2; CDR3aa: CASSDPAYGYTF; CDR3nt: TGTGCCAGCAGTGACCCAGCCTATGGCTACACCTTC
d_gene: NA; v_gene: TRBV2; abundance: few; j_gene: TRBJ1-1; CDR3aa: CASSRGIGARRAFF; CDR3nt: TGTGCCAGCAGTCGGGGAATCGGGGCCAGGAGAGCTTTCTTT
d_gene: TRBD2; v_gene: TRBV18; abundance: NA; j_gene: TRBJ2-1; CDR3aa: CASSPMTSGYNEQFF; CDR3nt: TGTGCCAGCTCACCCATGACTAGCGGCTACAATGAGCAGTTCTTC
d_gene: NA; v_gene: TRBV9; abundance: NA; j_gene: TRBJ1-2; CDR3aa: CASSLGAGMSPYGYTF; CDR3nt: TGTGCCAGCAGCCTTGGGGCAGGGATGTCCCCCTATGGCTACACCTTC
d_gene: NA; v_gene: TRBV10-1; abundance: NA; j_gene: TRBJ1-1; CDR3aa: CASSDRRPTGNTEAFF; CDR3nt: TGCGCCAGCAGTGATAGGAGGCCAACGGGGAACACTGAAGCTTTCTTT
d_gene: NA; v_gene: TRBV7-6; abundance: NA; j_gene: TRBJ2-7; CDR3aa: CASREIYYEQYF; CDR3nt: TGTGCCAGCAGGGAAATTTACTACGAGCAGTACTTC
d_gene: NA; v_gene: TRBV7-2; abundance: NA; j_gene: TRBJ2-7; CDR3aa: CASSLGLPGAYEQYF; CDR3nt: TGTGCCAGCAGCTTAGGTCTCCCAGGAGCATACGAGCAGTACTTC
d_gene: TRBD2; v_gene: TRBV5-1; abundance: NA; j_gene: TRBJ2-7; CDR3aa: CASSATSGPRYEQYF; CDR3nt: TGCGCCAGCAGCGCTACTAGCGGCCCTAGGTACGAGCAGTACTTC
d_gene: TRBD2; v_gene: TRBV4-3; abundance: NA; j_gene: TRBJ2-5; CDR3aa: CASSQGRLAGGGQETQYF; CDR3nt: TGCGCCAGCAGCCAAGGTCGGCTAGCGGGAGGGGGCCAGGAGACCCAGTACTTC
d_gene: NA; v_gene: TRBV28; abundance: NA; j_gene: TRBJ1-2; CDR3aa: CASSFTAGPIYGYTF; CDR3nt: TGTGCCAGCAGTTTTACCGCCGGTCCGATCTATGGCTACACCTTC
d_gene: NA; v_gene: TRBV18; abundance: NA; j_gene: TRBJ1-5; CDR3aa: CASSEGLQNQPQHF; CDR3nt: TGTGCCAGCTCGGAGGGACTTCAAAATCAGCCCCAGCATTTT
d_gene: NA; v_gene: TRBV15; abundance: NA; j_gene: TRBJ2-2; CDR3aa: CATSRGKVTTGELFF; CDR3nt: TGTGCCACCAGCAGAGGAAAGGTTACCACCGGGGAGCTGTTTTTT
d_gene: TRBD2; v_gene: TRBV11-3; abundance: NA; j_gene: TRBJ2-7; CDR3aa: CASSLGGTSGFYEQYF; CDR3nt: TGTGCCAGCAGCTTAGGGGGGACTAGCGGGTTCTACGAGCAGTACTTC
d_gene: TRBD1; v_gene: TRBV9; abundance: NA; j_gene: TRBJ1-1; CDR3aa: CASSPTGTGGAFF; CDR3nt: TGTGCCAGCAGCCCGACGGGGACAGGGGGAGCTTTCTTT
d_gene: TRBD1; v_gene: TRBV18; abundance: NA; j_gene: TRBJ1-1; CDR3aa: CASSPLGQGAFTEAFF; CDR3nt: TGTGCCAGCTCACCACTTGGACAGGGGGCATTCACTGAAGCTTTCTTT
d_gene: NA; v_gene: TRBV9; abundance: NA; j_gene: TRBJ1-4; CDR3aa: CASSVGRQTNEKLFF; CDR3nt: TGTGCCAGCAGCGTAGGACGGCAAACTAATGAAAAACTGTTTTTT
d_gene: NA; v_gene: TRBV7-9; abundance: NA; j_gene: TRBJ1-3; CDR3aa: CASSLYAGDSNTIYF; CDR3nt: TGTGCCAGCAGCTTATACGCAGGGGACTCAAACACCATATATTTT
d_gene: TRBD1; v_gene: TRBV5-1; abundance: NA; j_gene: TRBJ2-7; CDR3aa: CASSLVAGGLSYEQYF; CDR3nt: TGCGCCAGCAGCTTGGTCGCAGGGGGCCTCTCCTACGAGCAGTACTTC
d_gene: TRBD2; v_gene: TRBV19; abundance: NA; j_gene: TRBJ2-3; CDR3aa: CASSMGLAGTDTQYF; CDR3nt: TGTGCCAGTAGTATGGGACTAGCGGGCACAGATACGCAGTATTTT
d_gene: TRBD1; v_gene: TRBV28; abundance: once; j_gene: TRBJ2-7; CDR3aa: CASSLLGQGGYEQYF; CDR3nt: TGTGCCAGCAGTCTCCTGGGACAGGGGGGATACGAGCAGTACTTC
d_gene: NA; v_gene: TRBV4-3; abundance: NA; j_gene: TRBJ2-1; CDR3aa: CASSQEGADRWVRSYNEQFF; CDR3nt: TGCGCCAGCAGCCAAGAGGGGGCAGATCGGTGGGTTAGGTCCTACAATGAGCAGTTCTTC
d_gene: NA; v_gene: TRBV5-6; abundance: NA; j_gene: TRBJ1-2; CDR3aa: CASRLVGGGAPHYGYTF; CDR3nt: TGTGCCAGCAGGCTGGTGGGGGGAGGAGCGCCCCACTATGGCTACACCTTC
d_gene: TRBD1; v_gene: TRBV6-5; abundance: NA; j_gene: TRBJ1-2; CDR3aa: CASSYPRQGAWGYTF; CDR3nt: TGTGCCAGCAGTTACCCCCGACAGGGGGCATGGGGCTACACCTTC
d_gene: NA; v_gene: TRBV4-1; abundance: NA; j_gene: TRBJ2-1; CDR3aa: CASSQKSWGSDNEQFF; CDR3nt: TGCGCCAGCAGCCAAAAAAGTTGGGGCTCCGACAATGAGCAGTTCTTC
d_gene: NA; v_gene: TRBV18; abundance: NA; j_gene: TRBJ1-4; CDR3aa: CASSPTTGTLVRKLFF; CDR3nt: TGTGCCAGCTCACCTACGACAGGTACTCTAGTAAGAAAACTGTTTTTT
d_gene: TRBD1; v_gene: TRBV28; abundance: NA; j_gene: TRBJ2-7; CDR3aa: CASSGNRDRGSEQYF; CDR3nt: TGTGCCAGCAGTGGGAACCGGGACAGGGGGTCCGAGCAGTACTTC
d_gene: NA; v_gene: TRBV2; abundance: NA; j_gene: TRBJ2-3; CDR3aa: CARGQTTDTQYF; CDR3nt: TGTGCCAGAGGACAGACCACAGATACGCAGTATTTT
d_gene: NA; v_gene: TRBV9; abundance: NA; j_gene: TRBJ2-3; CDR3aa: CASNIGGSGPTDTQYF; CDR3nt: TGTGCCAGCAACATAGGGGGTAGCGGCCCCACAGATACGCAGTATTTT
d_gene: TRBD2; v_gene: TRBV5-1; abundance: NA; j_gene: TRBJ2-1; CDR3aa: CASSLHRLADNEQFF; CDR3nt: TGCGCCAGCAGCTTGCATCGACTAGCAGACAATGAGCAGTTCTTC
d_gene: NA; v_gene: TRBV30; abundance: NA; j_gene: TRBJ2-2; CDR3aa: CAWSSSAVLNTGELFF; CDR3nt: TGTGCCTGGAGTTCGTCCGCGGTACTAAACACCGGGGAGCTGTTTTTT
d_gene: TRBD1; v_gene: TRBV10-2; abundance: NA; j_gene: TRBJ1-5; CDR3aa: CASRAPGQGYQPQHF; CDR3nt: TGCGCCAGCAGGGCTCCGGGACAGGGTTATCAGCCCCAGCATTTT
d_gene: TRBD1; v_gene: TRBV5-1; abundance: NA; j_gene: TRBJ2-3; CDR3aa: CASSPAGTGEDTQYF; CDR3nt: TGCGCCAGCAGCCCAGCCGGGACAGGGGAAGATACGCAGTATTTT
d_gene: NA; v_gene: TRBV30; abundance: NA; j_gene: TRBJ2-7; CDR3aa: CAWGGIMGRAEQYF; CDR3nt: TGTGCCTGGGGGGGGATTATGGGAAGGGCCGAGCAGTACTTC
d_gene: NA; v_gene: TRBV27; abundance: NA; j_gene: TRBJ2-1; CDR3aa: CASTLLGSGYNEQFF; CDR3nt: TGTGCCAGCACCCTGCTCGGCAGCGGGTACAATGAGCAGTTCTTC
d_gene: NA; v_gene: TRBV10-1; abundance: NA; j_gene: TRBJ1-1; CDR3aa: CASSEVGFTEAFF; CDR3nt: TGCGCCAGCAGCGAGGTGGGGTTCACTGAAGCTTTCTTT
d_gene: NA; v_gene: TRBV7-2; abundance: NA; j_gene: TRBJ2-3; CDR3aa: CASSLDVGRSTDTQYF; CDR3nt: TGTGCCAGCAGCTTAGATGTAGGTCGATCCACAGATACGCAGTATTTT
d_gene: NA; v_gene: TRBV5-1; abundance: NA; j_gene: TRBJ1-4; CDR3aa: CASRKTGSNEKLFF; CDR3nt: TGCGCCAGCAGGAAGACAGGCTCTAATGAAAAACTGTTTTTT
d_gene: TRBD2; v_gene: TRBV7-8; abundance: NA; j_gene: TRBJ2-3; CDR3aa: CASSSPSGGVGDTQYF; CDR3nt: TGTGCCAGCAGCTCCCCTAGCGGAGGGGTTGGAGATACGCAGTATTTT
d_gene: NA; v_gene: TRBV4-1; abundance: NA; j_gene: TRBJ2-7; CDR3aa: CASSQDLRRWDSYEQYF; CDR3nt: TGCGCCAGCAGCCAAGATCTGAGACGGTGGGACTCCTACGAGCAGTACTTC
d_gene: NA; v_gene: TRBV18; abundance: NA; j_gene: TRBJ1-1; CDR3aa: CASSPLAMDTEAFF; CDR3nt: TGTGCCAGCTCACCGCTGGCTATGGACACTGAAGCTTTCTTT